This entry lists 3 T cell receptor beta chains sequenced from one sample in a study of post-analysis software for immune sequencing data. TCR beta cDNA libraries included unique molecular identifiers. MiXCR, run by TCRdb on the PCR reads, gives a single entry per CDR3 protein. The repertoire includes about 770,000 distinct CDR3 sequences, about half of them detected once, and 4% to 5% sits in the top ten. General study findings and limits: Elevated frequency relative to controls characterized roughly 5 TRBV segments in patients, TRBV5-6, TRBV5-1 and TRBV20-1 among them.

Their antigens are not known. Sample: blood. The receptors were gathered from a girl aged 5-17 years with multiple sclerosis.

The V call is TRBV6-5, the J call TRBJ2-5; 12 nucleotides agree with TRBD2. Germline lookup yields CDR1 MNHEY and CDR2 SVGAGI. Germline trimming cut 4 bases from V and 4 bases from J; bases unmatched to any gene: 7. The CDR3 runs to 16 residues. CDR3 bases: TGTGCCAGCAGTTCCCTGACTAGCGGGAGTATAGAGACCCAGTACTTC. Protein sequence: CASSSLTSGSIETQYF.

The CDR3: CASSLIAESYNEQFF. CDR3 sequence (DNA): TGTGCCAGCAGCTTAATAGCCGAATCCTACAATGAGCAGTTCTTC. The chain has TRBV7-2 and TRBJ2-1; D not resolved. Trimming left V 2 bases short and J 1 base short, with 9 bases between. The CDR3 runs to 15 residues. CDR1 is SGHTA, CDR2 FQGNSA, per germline.

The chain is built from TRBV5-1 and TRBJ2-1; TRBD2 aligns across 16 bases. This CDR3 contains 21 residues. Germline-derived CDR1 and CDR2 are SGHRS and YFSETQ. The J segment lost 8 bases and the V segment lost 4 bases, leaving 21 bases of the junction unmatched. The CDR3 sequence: CASSQTGRSGLAGGTEDEQFF. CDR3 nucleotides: TGCGCCAGCAGCCAGACAGGGCGGTCGGGACTAGCGGGAGGGACAGAAGATGAGCAGTTCTTC.